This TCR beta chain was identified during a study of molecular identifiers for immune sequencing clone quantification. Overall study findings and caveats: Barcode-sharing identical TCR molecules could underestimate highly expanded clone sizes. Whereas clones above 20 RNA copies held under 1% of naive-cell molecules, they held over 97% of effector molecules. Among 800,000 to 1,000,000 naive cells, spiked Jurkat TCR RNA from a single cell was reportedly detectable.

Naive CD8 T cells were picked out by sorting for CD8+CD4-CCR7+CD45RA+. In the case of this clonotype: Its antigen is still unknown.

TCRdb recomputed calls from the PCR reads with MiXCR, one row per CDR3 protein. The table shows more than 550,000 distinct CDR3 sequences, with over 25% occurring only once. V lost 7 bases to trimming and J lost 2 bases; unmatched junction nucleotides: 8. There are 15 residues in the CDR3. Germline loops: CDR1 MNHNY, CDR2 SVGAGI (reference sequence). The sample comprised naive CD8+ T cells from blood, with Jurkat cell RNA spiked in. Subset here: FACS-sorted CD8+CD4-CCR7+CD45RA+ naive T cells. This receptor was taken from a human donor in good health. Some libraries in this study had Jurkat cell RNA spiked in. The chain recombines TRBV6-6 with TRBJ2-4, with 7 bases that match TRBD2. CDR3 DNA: TGTGCCAGCACCCGGTCGGGACTACCCAAAAACATTCAGTACTTC. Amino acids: CASTRSGLPKNIQYF.